The source of this TCR beta chain is a study of blood T cell repertoires in COVID-19. About the research overall: Whether acute or convalescent, the COVID-19 samples came from the United States, Italy and Spain. PBMCs, B-cell-depleted T cells, or T cells were the source of the cDNA or gDNA that made up the material.

Looked up from germline, CDR1 is MNHEY and CDR2 is SMNVEV (reference sequence). The CDR3 contains 14 residues. V gave up 5 bases and J gave up 8 bases; unmatched junction bases: 8. Per the original methods: How many nucleated cells were present was estimated from reference gene primer amplification. Here immunoSEQ multiplex PCR was the method, and the copy in TCRdb shows in-frame clones only, minus some. V and J calls and clone size are copied from that table; D and trimming were computed from the DNA. Of 150,000 to 200,000 clones in the sample, roughly 85% were seen once. Material for sequencing was peripheral blood. This TCR was recovered from a man between 60 and 75 years old with acute or convalescent COVID-19. This rearrangement joins TRBV27 to TRBJ2-4; 8 bases align to TRBD1. The CDR3 nucleotides are TGTGCCAGCAGTCCTAGGACAGGGTCGCACATTCAGTACTTC. Its translation: CASSPRTGSHIQYF.